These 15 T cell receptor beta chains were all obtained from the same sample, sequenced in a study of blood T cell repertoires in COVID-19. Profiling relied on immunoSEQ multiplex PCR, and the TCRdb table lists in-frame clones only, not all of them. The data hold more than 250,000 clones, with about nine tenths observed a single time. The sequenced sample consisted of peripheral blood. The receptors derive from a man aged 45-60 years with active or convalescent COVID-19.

The CDR3 DNA reads TGTGCCAGCTCACGCCTCGACAGGGATCCTGGGGCCAACGTCCTGACTTTC. This codes for CASSRLDRDPGANVLTF. This chain links TRBV18 with TRBJ2-6; 7 nucleotides align to TRBD1. The trim removed 4 bases at V and 2 bases at J, leaving 8 bases unmatched. CDR3 length: 17 residues. Germline values: CDR1 KGHSH, CDR2 LQKENI.

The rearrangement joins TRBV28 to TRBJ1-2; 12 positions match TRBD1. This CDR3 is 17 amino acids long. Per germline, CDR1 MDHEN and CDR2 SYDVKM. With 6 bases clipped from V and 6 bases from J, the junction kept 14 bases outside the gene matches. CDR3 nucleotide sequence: TGTGCCAGCAGGGACACCGGGACAGGGGGCGAAATTGATGGCTACACCTTC. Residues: CASRDTGTGGEIDGYTF.

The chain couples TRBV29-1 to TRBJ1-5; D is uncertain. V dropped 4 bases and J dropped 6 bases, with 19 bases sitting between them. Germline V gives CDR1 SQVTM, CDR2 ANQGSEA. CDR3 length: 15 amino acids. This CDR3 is CSVASGLLGRQPQHF. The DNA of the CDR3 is TGCAGCGTTGCCTCCGGCTTACTGGGCCGTCAGCCCCAGCATTTT. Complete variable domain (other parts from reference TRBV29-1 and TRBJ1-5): SAVISQKPSRDICQRGTSLTIQCQVDSQVTMMFWYRQQPGQSLTLIATANQGSEATYESGFVIDKFPISRPNLTFSTLTVSNMSPEDSSIYLCSVASGLLGRQPQHFGDGTRLSIL.

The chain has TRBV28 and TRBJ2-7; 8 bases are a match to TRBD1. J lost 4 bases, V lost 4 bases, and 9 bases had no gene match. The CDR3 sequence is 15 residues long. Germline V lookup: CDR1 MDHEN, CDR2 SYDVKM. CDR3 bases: TGTGCCAGCAGTTACGGACAGGGCTGGAGGTACGAGCAGTACTTC. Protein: CASSYGQGWRYEQYF.

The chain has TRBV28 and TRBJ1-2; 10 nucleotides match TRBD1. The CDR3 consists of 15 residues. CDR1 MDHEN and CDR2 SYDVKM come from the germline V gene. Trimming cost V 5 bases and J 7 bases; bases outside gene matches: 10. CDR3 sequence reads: CASSNYDRGLRGYTF. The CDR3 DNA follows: TGTGCCAGCAGTAACTATGACAGGGGGCTTCGTGGCTACACCTTC.

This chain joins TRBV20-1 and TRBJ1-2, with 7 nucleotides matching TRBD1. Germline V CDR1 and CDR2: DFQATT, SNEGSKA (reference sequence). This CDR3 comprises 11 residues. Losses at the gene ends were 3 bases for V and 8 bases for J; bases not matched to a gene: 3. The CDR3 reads CSARRGRGYTF. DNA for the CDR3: TGCAGTGCTAGGAGGGGGCGCGGCTACACCTTC.

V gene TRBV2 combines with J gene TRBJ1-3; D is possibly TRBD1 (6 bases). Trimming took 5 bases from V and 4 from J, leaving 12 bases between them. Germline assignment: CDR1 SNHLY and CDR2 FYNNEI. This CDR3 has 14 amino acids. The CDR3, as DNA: TGTGCCAGCAGTTCACAGGGAGGGGGAAACACCATATATTTT. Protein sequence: CASSSQGGGNTIYF.

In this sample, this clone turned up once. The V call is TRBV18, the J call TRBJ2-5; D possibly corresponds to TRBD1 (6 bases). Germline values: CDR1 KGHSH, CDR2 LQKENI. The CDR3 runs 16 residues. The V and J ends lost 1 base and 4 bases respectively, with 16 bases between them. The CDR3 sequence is CASSPRGQTLGETQYF. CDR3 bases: TGTGCCAGCTCACCACGAGGACAGACCTTGGGAGAGACCCAGTACTTC.

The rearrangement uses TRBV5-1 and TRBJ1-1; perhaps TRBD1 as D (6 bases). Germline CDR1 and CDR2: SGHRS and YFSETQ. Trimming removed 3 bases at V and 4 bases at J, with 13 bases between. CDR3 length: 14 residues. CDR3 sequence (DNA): TGCGCCAGCAGCTCAAATACAGGGCCCACTGAAGCTTTCTTT. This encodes CASSSNTGPTEAFF.

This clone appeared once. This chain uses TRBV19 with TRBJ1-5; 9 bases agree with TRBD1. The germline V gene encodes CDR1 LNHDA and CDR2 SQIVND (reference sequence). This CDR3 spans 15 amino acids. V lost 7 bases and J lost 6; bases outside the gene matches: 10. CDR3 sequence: CASTLGQGLGQPQHF. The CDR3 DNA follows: TGTGCCAGTACCCTAGGACAGGGGCTCGGTCAGCCCCAGCATTTT.

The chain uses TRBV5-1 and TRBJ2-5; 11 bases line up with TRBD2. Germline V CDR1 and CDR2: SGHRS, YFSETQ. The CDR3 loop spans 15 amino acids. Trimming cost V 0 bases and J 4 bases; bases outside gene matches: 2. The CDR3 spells CASSLVGTSGETQYF. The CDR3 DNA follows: TGCGCCAGCAGCTTGGTGGGGACTAGCGGAGAGACCCAGTACTTC.

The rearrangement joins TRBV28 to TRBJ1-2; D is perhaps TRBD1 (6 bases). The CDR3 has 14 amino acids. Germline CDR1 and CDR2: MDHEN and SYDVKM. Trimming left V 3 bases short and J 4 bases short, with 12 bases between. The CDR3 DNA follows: TGTGCCAGCAGTTTGGCAGGGGAGCCCTATGGCTACACCTTC. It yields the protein CASSLAGEPYGYTF.

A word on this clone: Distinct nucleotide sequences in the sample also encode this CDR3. CDR3 nucleotides: TGTGCCAGCAGTACTGGACAGTATAATTCACCCCTCCACTTT. It specifies CASSTGQYNSPLHF. The rearrangement joins TRBV28 to TRBJ1-6; a weak D match, TRBD1 (6 bases). V gave up 5 bases and J gave up 4 bases, with 9 bases separating them. The CDR3 contains 14 residues. Germline V CDR1 and CDR2: MDHEN, SYDVKM.

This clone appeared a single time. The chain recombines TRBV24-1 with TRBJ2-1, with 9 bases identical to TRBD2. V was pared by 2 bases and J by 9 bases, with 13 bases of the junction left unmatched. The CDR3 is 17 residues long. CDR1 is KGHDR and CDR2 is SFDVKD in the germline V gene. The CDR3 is CATSDSRGRGREGEQFF. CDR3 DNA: TGTGCCACCAGTGATTCCCGGGGGCGCGGGAGGGAGGGTGAGCAGTTCTTC.

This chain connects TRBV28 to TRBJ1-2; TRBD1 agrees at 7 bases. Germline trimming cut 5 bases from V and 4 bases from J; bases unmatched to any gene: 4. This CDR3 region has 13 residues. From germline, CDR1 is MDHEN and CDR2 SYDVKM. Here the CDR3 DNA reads TGTGCCAGCAGTGGGGGACAGCTCTATGGCTACACCTTC. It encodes CASSGGQLYGYTF.